This TCR beta chain comes out of a study of T cells in Graves' hyperthyroidism and ophthalmopathy. Study summary: Peripheral blood specimens were obtained at initial diagnosis, prior to any treatment. Study-level points and caveats: Most clonotypes expanded in thyroid above 0.001 were likewise present in blood.

It was RNA transcripts that yielded the amplified TCR beta CDR3 regions. An initial round of RT-PCR targeting the TCR CDR3 relied on the HTBI primer set. MiXCR was run by TCRdb on the multiplex PCR reads, yielding one entry per CDR3 protein. Among fewer than 450,000 distinct CDR3 sequences, approximately 18% were seen once, and the ten largest hold 34%. Deletions cut 2 bases from V and 1 base from J, with 5 bases between. The CDR3 spans 13 residues. In its sample, this clonotype was seen many times. The antigen is not known. Diagnosis rested on symptoms, serum thyroxine and TRAb, thyroid ultrasound, and orbital computed tomography. At first hyperthyroidism diagnosis, before any ophthalmopathy symptoms, the blood sample was collected.

This chain uses TRBV12-3 or TRBV12-4 with TRBJ1-1; D is uncertain. Sequenced material: blood. The sequence derives from a woman under 40 with Graves' hyperthyroidism that later progressed to Graves' ophthalmopathy. The CDR3 spells CASSLLTNTEAFF. In DNA, the CDR3 is TGTGCCAGCAGTTTATTGACGAACACTGAAGCTTTCTTT.